This T cell receptor (beta chain) was sequenced for a study of read filtering for tumor transcriptome and immune sequencing. The overall study: By R-ISS, stages I, II and III held 8, 16 and 7 patients. Study conclusions and caveats: RNA-seq captured clonotypes less deeply and reliably than IR-seq. This fraction held mixed bone marrow immune cells after CD138-negative sorting. Single-read clonotypes: roughly 80% of IR-seq clonotypes (around 3.5% of reads), roughly 70% of RNA-seq clonotypes (44.6% of reads).

This clonotype is judged medium-sized (0.01 to 0.1%). Its antigen is still unknown. The library was built from about 0.4 ug RNA with molecular barcoded adaptors for alpha/delta and beta/gamma chains. TCRdb reanalysed the reads using MiXCR and keeps one entry per CDR3 protein. The repertoire has 49,000 or so distinct CDR3 sequences, 9.5% to 15% of them found once; the top ten carry approximately 14%. J lost 9 bases, V lost 7 bases, and 11 bases had no gene match. Per the germline V gene, CDR1 is MNHEY and CDR2 is SVGEGT. The CDR3 covers 14 residues. The specimen sequenced was a population of CD138-negative cells sorted from bone marrow. The chain joins TRBV6-2 or TRBV6-3 to TRBJ2-1, with 8 bases aligning to TRBD2. The source of this sequence is a donor at least 40 years old with multiple myeloma. As DNA, the CDR3 is TGTGCCAGCACACCATCAGCGGGAGTGGTTGAGCAGTTCTTC. This gives the protein CASTPSAGVVEQFF.